The 13 T cell receptor beta chains reported below all come from one sample, sequenced in a study of shared clonotypes between healthy human individuals. Clones were sequenced by immunoSEQ multiplex PCR, and TCRdb holds only the in-frame ones, with some missing. The top ten hold 1.5% of the sample, which has about a million clones, approximately 70% seen once. The sequenced sample consisted of memory CD4+ T cells sorted from blood. Noted subset: CD45RA-negative fraction. All receptors derive from a man younger than 35 in good health.

The rearrangement joins TRBV6-5 to TRBJ2-7; D is uncertain. CDR1 and CDR2 from the germline V gene are MNHEY and SVGAGI. Trimming pared 4 bases from V and 2 bases from J, leaving 9 bases between. The CDR3 is made up of 13 amino acids. CDR3 region: CASSSPTTYEQYF. In DNA form, the CDR3 reads TGTGCCAGCAGTTCCCCTACCACCTACGAGCAGTACTTC.

V is TRBV30 and J is TRBJ2-1, with TRBD2 as a possible D gene (7 bases). CDR1 and CDR2 from the germline V gene are GTSNPN and SVGIG (reference sequence). The V end lost 3 bases, the J end lost 13 bases, and 19 bases lay between the germline ends. The CDR3 runs to 13 residues. The CDR3 sequence: CAWRYGGRGGQFF. The CDR3 bases are TGTGCCTGGAGGTACGGCGGGAGAGGGGGACAGTTCTTC.

The rearrangement uses TRBV10-3 and TRBJ2-1; a weak D match, TRBD2 (6 bases). V lost 6 bases and J lost 5, with 14 bases in between. In germline, CDR1 is ENHRY, CDR2 SYGVKD. The CDR3 is 14 amino acids. The CDR3 loop reads CAIRRDSANNEQFF. The CDR3 DNA reads TGTGCCATCAGGCGGGACTCCGCTAACAATGAGCAGTTCTTC.

This rearrangement joins TRBV15 to TRBJ2-5; D is unresolved. The J call could be wrong; TRBJ2-7 is a better fit for the DNA end. Germline CDR1 LNHNV, CDR2 YYDKDF (reference sequence). The CDR3 has 15 residues. The CDR3, as DNA: TGTGCCACCAGCAGAGAGGGGTTGGGCTCGCGCGAGCAGTACTTC. Protein: CATSREGLGSREQYF.

The rearrangement links TRBV15 to TRBJ1-1; D not resolved. V was clipped by 0 bases and J by 5 bases, with 4 bases between them. Germline CDR1 is LNHNV and CDR2 is YYDKDF (reference sequence). The CDR3 is 12 residues long. CDR3 sequence: CATSREGTEAFF. For the CDR3, the DNA is TGTGCCACCAGCAGAGAGGGAACTGAAGCTTTCTTT.

The rearrangement uses TRBV10-3 and TRBJ1-5; a weak D match, TRBD1 (6 bases). CDR3 length equals 11 residues. Deletions cut 10 bases from V and 12 bases from J, with 16 bases between. The germline gives CDR1 ENHRY, CDR2 SYGVKD. The CDR3 nucleotides are TGTGCCAGTGGGACAAATGAGTTCCAGCATTTT. Encoded protein: CASGTNEFQHF.

This clone was counted between two and nine times. This clone may be a read error of a much larger clone one base away. The genes are TRBV11-2 and TRBJ2-5, with 7 bases that match TRBD2. CDR1 is SGHAT, CDR2 FQNNGV, per germline. After removal of 3 bases from V and 4 bases from J, the junction contained 5 bases not matched to a gene. CDR3 length equals 14 residues. CDR3 residues: CASSFGGRGETQYF. The CDR3 region has the DNA TGTGCCAGCAGCTTTGGCGGGAGAGGAGAGACCCAGTACTTC. The variable domain in full, with the rest retrieved from reference TRBV11-2 and TRBJ2-5, is EAGVAQSPRYKIIEKRQSVAFWCNPISGHATLYWYQQILGQGPKLLIQFQNNGVVDDSQLPKDRFSAERLKGVDSTLKIQPAKLEDSAVYLCASSFGGRGETQYFGPGTRLLVL.

This clone was seen a handful of times. The same CDR3 can be traced to other DNA sequences in this sample. CDR3 nucleotides: TGCAGCGTAGGACAGGGACTGAACACTGAAGCTTTCTTT. It is translated as CSVGQGLNTEAFF. The J gene is TRBJ1-1, the V gene TRBV29-1; 8 nucleotides agree with TRBD1. Trimming cost V 6 bases and J 0 bases; bases outside gene matches: 3. The CDR3 runs 13 residues. Looked up from germline, CDR1 is SQVTM and CDR2 is ANQGSEA.

This sequence joins TRBV11-2 and TRBJ1-1; 8 nucleotides align to TRBD1. The germline V gene encodes CDR1 SGHAT and CDR2 FQNNGV. This CDR3 comprises 16 residues. V was pared by 4 bases and J by 5 bases, with 12 bases of the junction left unmatched. For the CDR3, the DNA is TGTGCCAGCAGCTATGATGACAGGGGAGGGAAGACTGAAGCTTTCTTT. Encoded protein: CASSYDDRGGKTEAFF.

A note on this clone: A clone one base away is much larger, so this may be a read error. J is TRBJ2-5 and V is TRBV7-2; tentative D call: TRBD2 (6 bases). The CDR3 sequence is 14 residues long. V was clipped by 3 bases and J by 2 bases, with 10 bases between them. The V gene's germline CDR1 is SGHTA and CDR2 FQGNSA. CDR3 bases: TGTGCCAGCAGCTTGGGTAGCGGACAAGAGACCCAGTACTTC. It translates to CASSLGSGQETQYF.

The chain employs TRBV7-8 and TRBJ2-5; D perhaps matches TRBD1 (6 bases). The CDR3 is 13 residues long. V gave up 7 bases and J gave up 6 bases, with 15 bases separating them. Germline CDR1 reads SGHVS; CDR2 reads FQNEAQ. The CDR3 protein is CASNYDRQKTQYF. DNA for the CDR3: TGTGCCAGCAACTACGACAGGCAGAAGACCCAGTACTTC.

The rearrangement joins TRBV15 to TRBJ1-6; D is uncertain. The V and J ends lost 5 bases and 4 bases respectively, with 9 bases between them. Germline V gene sequence: CDR1 LNHNV, CDR2 YYDKDF (reference sequence). CDR3 length equals 14 residues. CDR3 coding DNA: TGTGCCACCAGCCAAGGGTCGTATAATTCACCCCTCCACTTT. Amino acids: CATSQGSYNSPLHF.

The rearrangement joins TRBV2 to TRBJ2-7; 7 bases are shared with TRBD2. The CDR3 consists of 13 residues. With V trimmed by 10 bases and J by 5 bases, 11 bases remained unmatched. The germline V gene has CDR1 SNHLY and CDR2 FYNNEI. CDR3 loop: CATRLGGSNEQYF. The CDR3 DNA is TGTGCCACCCGGTTAGGCGGGAGTAACGAGCAGTACTTC.